This T cell receptor (beta chain) is from a study of blood T cell repertoires in COVID-19. Across the study: PBMCs, B-cell-depleted T cells, or T cells were the source of the cDNA or gDNA that made up the material.

This CDR3 has 14 amino acids. Repertoires were generated with immunoSEQ multiplex PCR, while TCRdb's copy carries only in-frame clones and drops some. This repertoire shows more than 300,000 clones, 85% to 95% found once; its top ten account for about 4.2%. This study enrolled people aged about 18 to 90 from approximately 24 US geographic areas. Donors were grouped by their self-reported clinical history. J is TRBJ2-4 and V is TRBV21-1; the table's D gene call, TRBD2, was not cross checked with the DNA. TRBV21-1 represents a pseudogene. The sample taken for sequencing was PBMCs or T cells enriched from blood (not recorded which). This TCR came from a woman under 40 who had been exposed to COVID-19. The CDR3 spells CASSKACPGIIQYF. Here the CDR3 DNA reads TGTGCCAGCAGCAAAGCTTGTCCGGGGATCATTCAGTACTTC.